Presented here are 21 T cell receptor beta chains from one specimen sequenced in a study of T cells in Graves' hyperthyroidism and ophthalmopathy. Researchers amplified the TCR beta CDR3 regions from RNA transcripts. HTBI primers were the set used in a first-round RT-PCR of the TCR CDR3. TCRdb reprocessed the multiplex PCR reads via MiXCR and lists one record per CDR3 protein. The table records about 500,000 distinct CDR3 sequences, over 15% of them present only once. The sample taken for sequencing was blood. All receptors come from a woman between 18 and 30 years old with Graves' hyperthyroidism.

This clonotype was seen only a few times. This chain links TRBV6-1 with TRBJ1-6; D is ambiguous. V was clipped by 5 bases and J by 7 bases, with 12 bases between them. CDR1 and CDR2 from the germline V gene are MNHNS and SASEGT. The CDR3 length is 14 residues. CDR3 sequence reads: CASSYLAANSPLHF. DNA of the CDR3: TGTGCCAGCAGTTACCTGGCAGCCAATTCACCCCTCCACTTT.

A few counts support this clonotype. This chain links TRBV20-1 with TRBJ2-7; D may be TRBD1 or TRBD2 (5 bases each). Trimming took off 1 base at V and 0 bases at J, with 22 bases between the two ends. Germline-derived CDR1 and CDR2 are DFQATT and SNEGSKA (reference sequence). The CDR3 is made up of 18 amino acids. CDR3 protein: CSARGSPKQGESSYEQYF. As DNA, the CDR3 is TGCAGTGCTAGAGGTTCCCCAAAACAAGGGGAGAGCTCCTACGAGCAGTACTTC.

The chain links TRBV6-1 to TRBJ1-2; TRBD1 agrees at 7 bases. CDR1 MNHNS and CDR2 SASEGT come from the germline V gene. V gave up 5 bases and J gave up 4 bases; unmatched junction bases: 16. This CDR3 region has 17 residues. CDR3 in amino acids: CASSTNRVRGLSYGYTF. CDR3 nucleotide sequence: TGTGCCAGCAGTACCAACCGAGTCAGGGGGTTAAGCTATGGCTACACCTTC.

V is TRBV4-1 and J is TRBJ2-1, with 11 bases that match TRBD2. The CDR3 consists of 16 residues. CDR1 MGHRA and CDR2 YSYEKL come from the germline V gene. V lost 0 bases and J lost 5; bases outside the gene matches: 3. The CDR3: CASSQEASGGNNEQFF. The CDR3 DNA is TGCGCCAGCAGCCAAGAGGCTAGCGGGGGGAACAATGAGCAGTTCTTC.

This clonotype was seen ten or more times. The V call is TRBV27, the J call TRBJ2-3; D could derive from TRBD1 or TRBD2 (5 bases each). In germline, CDR1 is MNHEY, CDR2 SMNVEV (reference sequence). The CDR3 consists of 15 residues. V shed 3 bases and J shed 1 base, with 11 bases lying between them. The CDR3 DNA is TGTGCCAGCAGTTTTGGTGTGGGGGGCACAGATACGCAGTATTTT. Its protein is CASSFGVGGTDTQYF.

At least ten counts were recorded for this clonotype. The chain is built from TRBV3-1 and TRBJ2-3; D ambiguous. Germline CDR1 reads LGHDT; CDR2 reads YNNKEL (reference sequence). The CDR3 has 15 amino acids. Deletions cut 1 base from V and 8 bases from J, with 16 bases between. CDR3 residues: CASSQGYKPPRTQYF. The CDR3 nucleotides read TGTGCCAGCAGCCAAGGGTACAAACCCCCACGTACGCAGTATTTT.

Ten or more counts support this clonotype. This chain links TRBV3-1 with TRBJ2-7, with D possibly matching TRBD1 (6 bases). Between the trimmed V and J ends, which lost 4 bases and 0 bases, there was a span of 19 bases. The CDR3 runs 17 residues. Germline CDR1 reads LGHDT; CDR2 reads YNNKEL (reference sequence). CDR3 DNA: TGTGCCAGCAGCCGTACGGGACACTCAGGACTCTCCTACGAGCAGTACTTC. This sequence encodes CASSRTGHSGLSYEQYF.

This clonotype has a count of ten or more. The CDR3 is CASSTNRGNTEAFF. CDR3 nucleotide sequence: TGTGCCAGCAGTACTAACAGGGGGAACACTGAAGCTTTCTTT. This chain links TRBV27 with TRBJ1-1; 7 nucleotides match TRBD1. This CDR3 is 14 amino acids long. V lost 5 bases, J lost 1 base, and 4 bases stayed unmatched. Per germline, CDR1 MNHEY and CDR2 SMNVEV (reference sequence).

The J gene is TRBJ2-7, the V gene TRBV7-9; D gene ambiguous. V was trimmed by 4 bases and J by 3 bases, leaving 7 bases between them. The CDR3 has 12 residues. In germline, CDR1 is SEHNR, CDR2 FQNEAQ (reference sequence). The CDR3 reads CASSSSNYEQYF. CDR3 nucleotide sequence: TGTGCCAGCAGCTCCTCGAACTACGAGCAGTACTTC.

V and J are TRBV9 and TRBJ1-4; perhaps TRBD1 as D (5 bases). This CDR3 has 15 amino acids. V was clipped by 4 bases and J by 7 bases, with 17 bases between them. Germline lookup yields CDR1 SGDLS and CDR2 YYNGEE. Written as DNA, the CDR3 is TGTGCCAGCAGCCCCGGGCAGGGTGTCAGTGAAAAACTGTTTTTT. Translating gives CASSPGQGVSEKLFF. Full variable domain (remainder filled in from reference TRBV9 and TRBJ1-4): DSGVTQTPKHLITATGQRVTLRCSPRSGDLSVYWYQQSLDQGLQFLIQYYNGEERAKGNILERFSAQQFPDLHSELNLSSLELGDSALYFCASSPGQGVSEKLFFGSGTQLSVL.

With regard to this clonotype: A much more abundant neighbour one base away suggests this may be a read error. The J gene is TRBJ2-1, the V gene TRBV6-2 or TRBV6-3, with D perhaps matching TRBD2 (6 bases). Trimming left V 4 bases short and J 5 bases short, with 15 bases between. The germline V gene has CDR1 MNHEY and CDR2 SVGEGT. The CDR3 has 15 residues. This chain's CDR3 is CASSFRLEANNEQFF. In DNA form, the CDR3 reads TGTGCCAGCAGTTTCCGACTAGAGGCCAACAATGAGCAGTTCTTC.

The table lists this clonotype with a few counts. The chain couples TRBV6-5 to TRBJ2-7, with D possibly TRBD1 on 6 matching bases. The CDR3 runs 13 residues. CDR1 is MNHEY, CDR2 SVGAGI, per germline. V lost 4 bases and J 6 bases, leaving 13 bases between the germline ends. The CDR3 DNA is TGTGCCAGCAGTTCGGACAGTCACCGCGAGCAGTACTTC. This gives the protein CASSSDSHREQYF.

This clonotype was seen more than once but under ten times. The gene calls are TRBV15 and TRBJ2-5, with TRBD1 matching 8 bases. CDR1 is LNHNV, CDR2 YYDKDF, per germline (reference sequence). The length of the CDR3 is 15 residues. J lost 4 bases, V lost 2 bases, and 6 bases had no gene match. CDR3 DNA sequence: TGTGCCACCAGCAGACGGACAGGGATGGGAGAGACCCAGTACTTC. Translated, it gives CATSRRTGMGETQYF.

This clonotype was found many times. This sequence joins TRBV20-1 and TRBJ1-2; 7 positions agree with TRBD1. The germline CDR1 and CDR2 sequences are DFQATT and SNEGSKA (reference sequence). J lost 4 bases, V lost 1 base, and 6 bases had no gene match. CDR3 length: 14 residues. The CDR3 is CSARVGTAIYGYTF. CDR3 nucleotide sequence: TGCAGTGCTAGAGTCGGGACAGCGATCTATGGCTACACCTTC.

This clonotype came up many times. The CDR3 is CASSSLTGAAFF. As DNA, the CDR3 is TGTGCCAGCAGCTCCCTAACAGGGGCAGCTTTCTTT. This chain connects TRBV11-3 to TRBJ1-1; 7 nucleotides align to TRBD1. The germline CDR1 and CDR2 sequences are SGHNT and YENEEA. This CDR3 region has 12 residues. With V trimmed by 4 bases and J by 10 bases, 6 bases remained unmatched.

CDR3 bases: TGTGCCAGTAGAGGTGGAGAGACTAGCGGTTCTAGCACAGATACGCAGTATTTT. This encodes CASRGGETSGSSTDTQYF. The chain combines TRBV19 with TRBJ2-3, with TRBD2 matching 9 bases. V lost 6 bases, J lost 0 bases, and 13 bases stayed unmatched. Germline loops: CDR1 LNHDA, CDR2 SQIVND (reference sequence). The CDR3 has 18 amino acids.

This clonotype has a handful of counts. The chain joins TRBV7-9 to TRBJ1-5, with D perhaps TRBD1 (5 bases). Trimming took off 5 bases at V and 0 bases at J, with 14 bases between the two ends. This CDR3 is 16 amino acids long. Germline CDR1 and CDR2: SEHNR and FQNEAQ (reference sequence). In DNA form, the CDR3 reads TGTGCCAGCAGCCCATCGGCGGGACTTAGCAATCAGCCCCAGCATTTT. Amino acids: CASSPSAGLSNQPQHF. The whole variable domain, filled in from reference TRBV7-9 and TRBJ1-5, reads DTGVSQNPRHKITKRGQNVTFRCDPISEHNRLYWYRQTLGQGPEFLTYFQNEAQLEKSRLLSDRFSAERPKGSFSTLEIQRTEQGDSAMYLCASSPSAGLSNQPQHFGDGTRLSIL.

This clonotype has just a few counts. The V call is TRBV12-3 or TRBV12-4, the J call TRBJ1-2; D ambiguous. The CDR3 is made up of 14 amino acids. The germline V and J ends were trimmed by 3 bases and 6 bases, with 14 bases remaining between them. The CDR3 DNA sequence: TGTGCCAGCAGTTTTGATTGGGGTCGAAATGGCTACACCTTC. The encoded protein is CASSFDWGRNGYTF.

The chain combines TRBV29-1 with TRBJ2-5, with D possibly being TRBD1 or TRBD2 (5 bases each). The CDR3 covers 13 residues. The V gene lost 3 bases and the J gene lost 5 bases, with 13 bases spanning the gap. CDR1 and CDR2 (germline): SQVTM, ANQGSEA. CDR3 loop: CSVDGRGWETQYF. CDR3 bases: TGCAGCGTTGACGGTCGGGGCTGGGAGACCCAGTACTTC.

This clonotype was detected a few times. V is TRBV27 and J is TRBJ1-1; D unresolved. The CDR3 is 14 residues long. Trimming took 6 bases from V and 4 from J, leaving 15 bases between them. From germline, CDR1 is MNHEY and CDR2 SMNVEV (reference sequence). The CDR3 reads CASSALGVGTEAFF. In DNA, the CDR3 is TGTGCCAGCAGCGCCCTTGGAGTTGGCACTGAAGCTTTCTTT.

About this clonotype: This clone may be a read error of a much larger clone one base away. This chain joins TRBV7-2 and TRBJ2-1; 13 nucleotides agree with TRBD2. With the DNA end fitting TRBJ2-7 better, the J assignment may be wrong. The CDR3 consists of 15 residues. The germline V gene encodes CDR1 SGHTA and CDR2 FQGNSA. The CDR3 nucleotides are TGTGCCAGCAGCTCCGGGACTAGCGGGGACAATGAGCAGTACTTC. It specifies CASSSGTSGDNEQYF.